This T cell receptor (beta chain) was sequenced in a study of beta chain features in type 1 diabetes. For the study at large: Patients shared similar age, gender and cell yields with healthy donors. Study results and caveats: Patients with type 1 diabetes carried fewer insertions and had more deletions at their VDJ junctions. Researchers reported that naive, central memory and Treg TCRB repertoires appeared more similar in patients than in healthy donors.

V was trimmed by 2 bases and J by 0 bases, leaving 7 bases between them. CDR3 size: 15 residues. Germline V CDR1 and CDR2: MNHEY, SMNVEV (reference sequence). The whole isolated RNA underwent reverse transcription, so sequencing captured expressed TCRB transcripts. Generated by immunoSEQ multiplex PCR, the TCRdb table keeps only in-frame clones and is missing some. In the table there are 300,000 to 400,000 clones, around 7.6% of which are singletons. CD4+ cells of the naive, central memory, regulatory and stem cell-like memory types were sorted via CD45RO/CCR7/CD25/CD127/CD95/CD27. Only a few counts were recorded for this clone. As yet, its antigen is unknown.

The origin of this receptor is a woman between 18 and 30 years old in good health. The rearrangement joins TRBV27 to TRBJ2-2; D gene uncertain. Sequenced: central memory CD4+ T cells from blood. DNA for the CDR3: TGTGCCAGCAGTTTAGGCAGATCGAACACCGGGGAGCTGTTTTTT. Encoded protein: CASSLGRSNTGELFF.